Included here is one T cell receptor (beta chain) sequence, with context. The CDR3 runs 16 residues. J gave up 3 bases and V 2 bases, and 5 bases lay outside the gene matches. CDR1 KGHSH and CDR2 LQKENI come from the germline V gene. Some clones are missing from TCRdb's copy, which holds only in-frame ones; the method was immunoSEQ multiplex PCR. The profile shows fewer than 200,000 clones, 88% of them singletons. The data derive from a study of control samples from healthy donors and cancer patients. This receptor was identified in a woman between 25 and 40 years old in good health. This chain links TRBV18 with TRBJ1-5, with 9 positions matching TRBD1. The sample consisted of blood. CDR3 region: CASSPTGTGSNQPQHF. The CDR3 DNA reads TGTGCCAGCTCACCAACCGGGACAGGGTCCAATCAGCCCCAGCATTTT. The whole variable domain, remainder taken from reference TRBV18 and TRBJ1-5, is NAGVMQNPRHLVRRRGQEARLRCSPMKGHSHVYWYRQLPEEGLKFMVYLQKENIIDESGMPKERFSAEFPKEGPSILRIQQVVRGDSAAYFCASSPTGTGSNQPQHFGDGTRLSIL.